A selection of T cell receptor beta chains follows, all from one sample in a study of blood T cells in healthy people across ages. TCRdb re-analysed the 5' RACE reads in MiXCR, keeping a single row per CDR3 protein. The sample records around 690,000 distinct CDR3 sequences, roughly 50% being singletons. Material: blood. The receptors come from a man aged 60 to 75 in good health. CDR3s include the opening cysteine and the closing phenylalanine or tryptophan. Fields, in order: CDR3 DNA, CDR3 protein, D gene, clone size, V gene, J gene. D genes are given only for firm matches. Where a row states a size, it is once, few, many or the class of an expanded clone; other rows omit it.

CDR3nt: TGTGCCAGCAGTTACTACAGGGTTGAAGAGCAGTTCTTC; CDR3aa: CASSYYRVEEQFF; d_gene: .; abundance: .; v_gene: TRBV6-6; j_gene: TRBJ2-1
CDR3nt: TGTGCCAGCAGTTACTCGGGGGGCTCTAACTATGGCTACACCTTC; CDR3aa: CASSYSGGSNYGYTF; d_gene: .; abundance: many; v_gene: TRBV6-6; j_gene: TRBJ1-2
CDR3nt: TGCAGCGGGAGAAACGGGGGGGGCTGGGAGACCCAGTACTTC; CDR3aa: CSGRNGGGWETQYF; d_gene: TRBD2; abundance: .; v_gene: TRBV29-1; j_gene: TRBJ2-5
CDR3nt: TGTGCCAGCTCAGCCGGACAGGGTGATGGCGAGACCCAGTACTTC; CDR3aa: CASSAGQGDGETQYF; d_gene: TRBD1; abundance: few; v_gene: TRBV18; j_gene: TRBJ2-5
CDR3nt: TGCAGCGTTGAAGACCCGGGACAGGGACGATCTTTATCCTACGAGCAGTACTTC; CDR3aa: CSVEDPGQGRSLSYEQYF; d_gene: TRBD1; abundance: .; v_gene: TRBV29-1; j_gene: TRBJ2-7
CDR3nt: TGTGCCAGCAGTCCAGGGTACGATGAGCAGTTCTTC; CDR3aa: CASSPGYDEQFF; d_gene: .; abundance: .; v_gene: TRBV12-3/TRBV12-4; j_gene: TRBJ2-1
CDR3nt: TGTGCCAGCAGGGAGGGGGGAGGGCTCAACGAGCAGTACTTC; CDR3aa: CASREGGGLNEQYF; d_gene: .; abundance: few; v_gene: TRBV2; j_gene: TRBJ2-7
CDR3nt: TGCAGTGCTCCAAATCCCTTGGGGAACAATGAGCAGTTCTTC; CDR3aa: CSAPNPLGNNEQFF; d_gene: .; abundance: few; v_gene: TRBV20-1; j_gene: TRBJ2-1
CDR3nt: TGTGCCCCTGCCTACCGGGACAGGGAATTCTACGAGCAGTACTTC; CDR3aa: CAPAYRDREFYEQYF; d_gene: TRBD1; abundance: .; v_gene: TRBV9; j_gene: TRBJ2-7
CDR3nt: TGCGCCAGCAGCCACCAGGACCGAGCTAAGGATGGCTACACCTTC; CDR3aa: CASSHQDRAKDGYTF; d_gene: .; abundance: .; v_gene: TRBV5-1; j_gene: TRBJ1-2
CDR3nt: TGTGCCAGCAACGGGATCAGGGGCAACACTGAAGCTTTCTTT; CDR3aa: CASNGIRGNTEAFF; d_gene: .; abundance: many; v_gene: TRBV5-6; j_gene: TRBJ1-1
CDR3nt: TGTGCCAGCAGTTACGCGAATTCTCGCGAGCAGTACTTC; CDR3aa: CASSYANSREQYF; d_gene: .; abundance: .; v_gene: TRBV6-5; j_gene: TRBJ2-7
CDR3nt: TGCAGTGCTATTGTAAAACAGAGTTTCTATGGCTACACCTTC; CDR3aa: CSAIVKQSFYGYTF; d_gene: .; abundance: .; v_gene: TRBV20-1; j_gene: TRBJ1-2
CDR3nt: TGCGCCAGCAGCCTGCTACTAGTGCGAACAGATACGCAGTATTTT; CDR3aa: CASSLLLVRTDTQYF; d_gene: .; abundance: .; v_gene: TRBV4-3; j_gene: TRBJ2-3
CDR3nt: TGTGCCAGCACAACCGACACCCAAGAGACCCAGTACTTC; CDR3aa: CASTTDTQETQYF; d_gene: .; abundance: .; v_gene: TRBV18; j_gene: TRBJ2-5
CDR3nt: TGCGCCAGCAGCTTTAATCCGGGACAGGGGATATACGAGCAGTACTTC; CDR3aa: CASSFNPGQGIYEQYF; d_gene: TRBD1; abundance: once; v_gene: TRBV5-1; j_gene: TRBJ2-7
CDR3nt: TGCGCCAGCAGCTTGTCCAGTTGGCGGGGTACTGAAGCTTTCTTT; CDR3aa: CASSLSSWRGTEAFF; d_gene: .; abundance: few; v_gene: TRBV5-1; j_gene: TRBJ1-1
CDR3nt: TGTGCCAGCAGGGGGACAGGGGGCCCCTACGAGCAGTACTTC; CDR3aa: CASRGTGGPYEQYF; d_gene: TRBD1; abundance: few; v_gene: TRBV12-3/TRBV12-4; j_gene: TRBJ2-7
CDR3nt: TGCAGTGCCACGCTTAGGACAGGGTTCTACGAGCAGTACTTC; CDR3aa: CSATLRTGFYEQYF; d_gene: TRBD1; abundance: .; v_gene: TRBV20-1; j_gene: TRBJ2-7
CDR3nt: TGCAGCGTAGCCCTTGGGCAGGGGATCGATGAGCAGTTCTTC; CDR3aa: CSVALGQGIDEQFF; d_gene: .; abundance: .; v_gene: TRBV29-1; j_gene: TRBJ2-1
CDR3nt: TGCAGCCCGGGACAGGGGGCTAGAGAGCAGTTCTTC; CDR3aa: CSPGQGAREQFF; d_gene: TRBD1; abundance: .; v_gene: TRBV20-1; j_gene: TRBJ2-1
CDR3nt: TGCAGTGCTAGTGAGGGCCTAGCCAAAAACATTCAGTACTTC; CDR3aa: CSASEGLAKNIQYF; d_gene: .; abundance: .; v_gene: TRBV20-1; j_gene: TRBJ2-4
CDR3nt: TGTGCCAGCAGTTTAGGGGGGGGACTAAACAATGAGCAGTTCTTC; CDR3aa: CASSLGGGLNNEQFF; d_gene: TRBD2; abundance: .; v_gene: TRBV12-3/TRBV12-4; j_gene: TRBJ2-1
CDR3nt: TGTGCCAGCCAGCCGTACGGTGCTGGGATGAAGACCCAGTACTTC; CDR3aa: CASQPYGAGMKTQYF; d_gene: .; abundance: .; v_gene: TRBV6-2/TRBV6-3; j_gene: TRBJ2-5
CDR3nt: TGTGCCAGCAGTTTCTCTAGCGGGGGGGCCGGACATAATGAGCAGTTCTTC; CDR3aa: CASSFSSGGAGHNEQFF; d_gene: TRBD2; abundance: many; v_gene: TRBV6-6; j_gene: TRBJ2-1
CDR3nt: TGTGCCAGCAGGTCTACAGGGGCAACCTACGAGCAGTACTTC; CDR3aa: CASRSTGATYEQYF; d_gene: TRBD1; abundance: few; v_gene: TRBV12-3/TRBV12-4; j_gene: TRBJ2-7
CDR3nt: TGTGCCAGCAGCGTAGCTTCTGGACAGGGGAGGGAGACCCAGTACTTC; CDR3aa: CASSVASGQGRETQYF; d_gene: TRBD1; abundance: .; v_gene: TRBV9; j_gene: TRBJ2-5
CDR3nt: TGTGCCAGCAGCTTAGCCATTGGGGATGAGACCCAGTACTTC; CDR3aa: CASSLAIGDETQYF; d_gene: .; abundance: .; v_gene: TRBV7-2; j_gene: TRBJ2-5
CDR3nt: TGTGCCAGCAGAGGGGGACAGGGAGGGGAAAAACTGTTTTTT; CDR3aa: CASRGGQGGEKLFF; d_gene: TRBD1; abundance: .; v_gene: TRBV12-3/TRBV12-4; j_gene: TRBJ1-4
CDR3nt: TGTGCCAGCTCACCACCGTCCCAAGCGTTTGGCAATGAGCAGTTCTTC; CDR3aa: CASSPPSQAFGNEQFF; d_gene: .; abundance: .; v_gene: TRBV18; j_gene: TRBJ2-1
CDR3nt: TGCAGTGCTAGCCCCGCGCAGGGGGCTTTTATAGATGAGCAGTTCTTC; CDR3aa: CSASPAQGAFIDEQFF; d_gene: TRBD1; abundance: few; v_gene: TRBV20-1; j_gene: TRBJ2-1
CDR3nt: TGCAGTGCTAGAGGCCCTCTCCAAGAGACCCAGTACTTC; CDR3aa: CSARGPLQETQYF; d_gene: .; abundance: few; v_gene: TRBV20-1; j_gene: TRBJ2-5
CDR3nt: TGTGCCAGCAGTTACTCGATCGACGTACGAACAGGGATTACTTCACCCCTCCACTTT; CDR3aa: CASSYSIDVRTGITSPLHF; d_gene: .; abundance: .; v_gene: TRBV6-5; j_gene: TRBJ1-6
CDR3nt: TGTGCCACCAGTGACAACAGGGCACTAGGCTACACCTTC; CDR3aa: CATSDNRALGYTF; d_gene: .; abundance: .; v_gene: TRBV24-1; j_gene: TRBJ1-2
CDR3nt: TGTGCCAGCAGCTTGTGGGGAGAGGAGCCCTATAGCAATCAGCCCCAGCATTTT; CDR3aa: CASSLWGEEPYSNQPQHF; d_gene: .; abundance: .; v_gene: TRBV5-5; j_gene: TRBJ1-5
CDR3nt: TGTGCCATGGACTCAGGGGGTCCCTATGGCTACACCTTC; CDR3aa: CAMDSGGPYGYTF; d_gene: TRBD1; abundance: few; v_gene: TRBV10-3; j_gene: TRBJ1-2
CDR3nt: TGTGCCAGCAGTTTAGGGACTGAGGAAAAACTGTTTTTT; CDR3aa: CASSLGTEEKLFF; d_gene: .; abundance: .; v_gene: TRBV12-3/TRBV12-4; j_gene: TRBJ1-4
CDR3nt: TGCGCCAGCAGCTTGGGCCGGGGGGGCACCAATGAGCAGTTCTTC; CDR3aa: CASSLGRGGTNEQFF; d_gene: TRBD2; abundance: .; v_gene: TRBV5-1; j_gene: TRBJ2-1
CDR3nt: TGTGCCAGCAGCTCCGGGGGGGCGGATCGCGAGCAGTACTTC; CDR3aa: CASSSGGADREQYF; d_gene: TRBD2; abundance: .; v_gene: TRBV10-3; j_gene: TRBJ2-7
CDR3nt: TGTGCCAGCAGCGTAGGTAGCGGGGTGGATGAGCAGTTCTTC; CDR3aa: CASSVGSGVDEQFF; d_gene: TRBD2; abundance: .; v_gene: TRBV9; j_gene: TRBJ2-1
CDR3nt: TGTGCCAGCAGCCCTGGGCGGGGAGGTTCACCCCTCCACTTT; CDR3aa: CASSPGRGGSPLHF; d_gene: .; abundance: .; v_gene: TRBV12-3/TRBV12-4; j_gene: TRBJ1-6
CDR3nt: TGTGCCAGCAGTCCCCGGGACATAACGTCCTATGGCTACACCTTC; CDR3aa: CASSPRDITSYGYTF; d_gene: .; abundance: .; v_gene: TRBV12-3/TRBV12-4; j_gene: TRBJ1-2
CDR3nt: TGCAGTGCTAGTTCCCTCGACCCCGGAGGGGAGACCCAGTACTTC; CDR3aa: CSASSLDPGGETQYF; d_gene: .; abundance: .; v_gene: TRBV20-1; j_gene: TRBJ2-5
CDR3nt: TGTGCCAGCAGCCAAGAAAGTGTCAGGGGTTCCGAGCAGTACTTC; CDR3aa: CASSQESVRGSEQYF; d_gene: .; abundance: few; v_gene: TRBV3-1; j_gene: TRBJ2-7
CDR3nt: TGTGCCAGCAGTTCAGTCCCCCAGGGCTCGGCCAATGAGCAGTTCTTC; CDR3aa: CASSSVPQGSANEQFF; d_gene: .; abundance: .; v_gene: TRBV6-2/TRBV6-3; j_gene: TRBJ2-1
CDR3nt: TGTGCCAGCAGCTTAGAACAGCTGGAGACCCAGTACTTC; CDR3aa: CASSLEQLETQYF; d_gene: .; abundance: .; v_gene: TRBV7-9; j_gene: TRBJ2-5